Listed here are 10 T cell receptor beta chains from one sample, sequenced in a study of blood T cells in healthy people across ages. PCR was performed a second time for roughly 7 to 12 cycles using a sample-barcoded 5' primer and a J-beta primer mix. MiXCR, run by TCRdb on the 5' RACE reads, gives a single entry per CDR3 protein. This table has roughly 680,000 distinct CDR3 sequences, 20% to 25% appearing once. Material for sequencing was blood. Receptors originate from a man between 65 and 79 years old in good health.

V is TRBV9 and J is TRBJ1-3; tentative D call: TRBD1 (6 bases). Trimming removed 4 bases at V and 0 bases at J, with 11 bases between. The CDR3 is 15 amino acids. Germline lookup yields CDR1 SGDLS and CDR2 YYNGEE. The CDR3 protein is CASSPGHVSGNTIYF. CDR3 in DNA: TGTGCCAGCAGCCCGGGACACGTCTCTGGAAACACCATATATTTT.

V is TRBV4-3 and J is TRBJ1-2, with 7 nucleotides matching TRBD1. The V gene's germline CDR1 is LGHNA and CDR2 YSLEER. The CDR3 consists of 16 residues. The V segment lost 0 bases and the J segment 8 bases; nucleotides outside the gene matches: 12. The CDR3 loop reads CASSQELNGQDSGYTF. The CDR3 coding sequence is TGCGCCAGCAGCCAAGAGCTGAACGGACAGGACTCGGGCTACACCTTC.

This clonotype was counted a few times. The chain combines TRBV24-1 with TRBJ2-6; no firm D call. The V gene's germline CDR1 is KGHDR and CDR2 SFDVKD. V was cut by 2 bases and J by 4 bases, with 8 bases left in between. The CDR3 spans 15 residues. CDR3 nucleotides: TGTGCCACCAGTGATTCAGGTACCGGGGCCAACGTCCTGACTTTC. Translated: CATSDSGTGANVLTF.

The V gene is TRBV6-1, the J gene TRBJ2-2; D assignment may be TRBD1 or TRBD2 (5 bases each). The V end lost 6 bases, the J end lost 5 bases, and 16 bases lay between the germline ends. Germline CDR1 MNHNS, CDR2 SASEGT. This CDR3 region has 15 residues. CDR3 in DNA: TGTGCCAGCAGAGTCGGGACCCGACGAACCGGGGAGCTGTTTTTT. It yields the protein CASRVGTRRTGELFF.

This clonotype has a handful of counts. The chain joins TRBV10-3 to TRBJ2-7; TRBD2 agrees at 11 bases. The end of the DNA is better explained by TRBJ2-1, so the J call may be wrong. This CDR3 is 16 amino acids long. Germline values: CDR1 ENHRY, CDR2 SYGVKD. CDR3 loop: CAISESMGLADNEQFF. CDR3 DNA: TGTGCCATCAGTGAGTCGATGGGACTAGCGGACAATGAGCAGTTCTTC.

The table lists this clonotype with many counts. The J gene is TRBJ2-1, the V gene TRBV20-1; TRBD1 agrees at 10 bases. The CDR3 extends over 15 amino acids. Germline CDR1 and CDR2: DFQATT and SNEGSKA (reference sequence). After removal of 6 bases from V and 5 bases from J, the junction contained 10 bases not matched to a gene. This chain's CDR3 is CSAGRDRGQHNEQFF. The CDR3 DNA follows: TGCAGTGCAGGCCGGGACAGGGGACAACACAATGAGCAGTTCTTC.

This clonotype came up a few times. The chain couples TRBV9 to TRBJ2-3; 15 bases align to TRBD2. Per germline, CDR1 SGDLS and CDR2 YYNGEE. Germline trimming cut 3 bases from V and 4 bases from J; bases unmatched to any gene: 3. CDR3 length: 16 residues. The CDR3 nucleotides read TGTGCCAGCAGCGCCGGACTAGCGGGAGGGGCAGATACGCAGTATTTT. Translation: CASSAGLAGGADTQYF. Combining the CDR3 with reference TRBV9 and TRBJ2-3 gives the whole variable domain DSGVTQTPKHLITATGQRVTLRCSPRSGDLSVYWYQQSLDQGLQFLIQYYNGEERAKGNILERFSAQQFPDLHSELNLSSLELGDSALYFCASSAGLAGGADTQYFGPGTRLTVL.

The chain carries TRBV5-1 and TRBJ2-5; TRBD1 might be the D (7 bases). Between the trimmed V and J ends, which lost 0 bases and 3 bases, there was a span of 12 bases. Per the germline V gene, CDR1 is SGHRS and CDR2 is YFSETQ. This CDR3 comprises 15 residues. DNA for the CDR3: TGCGCCAGCAGCTTGGTTGGCAGGGGGGAAGAGACCCAGTACTTC. This sequence encodes CASSLVGRGEETQYF.

The chain links TRBV4-2 to TRBJ2-2; D is ambiguous. This CDR3 comprises 15 residues. Trimming took off 4 bases at V and 2 bases at J, with 11 bases between the two ends. The germline CDR1 and CDR2 sequences are LGHNA and YNFKEQ. CDR3 protein: CASSPRTRNTGELFF. Written as DNA, the CDR3 is TGTGCCAGCAGCCCCAGGACCAGAAACACCGGGGAGCTGTTTTTT.

The chain combines TRBV30 with TRBJ2-5; 14 nucleotides line up with TRBD2. Germline values: CDR1 GTSNPN, CDR2 SVGIG (reference sequence). Losses at the gene ends were 0 bases for V and 0 bases for J; bases not matched to a gene: 3. The CDR3 has 17 amino acids. CDR3 residues: CAWSVGTSGGYQETQYF. Written as DNA, the CDR3 is TGTGCCTGGAGTGTGGGGACTAGCGGGGGCTACCAAGAGACCCAGTACTTC.